This TCR beta chain is from a study of tissue T cells after allogeneic stem cell transplantation. Sequenced by immunoSEQ multiplex PCR; TCRdb stores in-frame clones only, minus some. The data hold just over 20,000 clones, with 69% observed a single time. Germline V gene lookup returns CDR1 LGHDT and CDR2 YNNKQL (reference sequence). Trimming took 3 bases from V and 3 from J, leaving 5 bases between them. The CDR3 sequence is 12 residues long. On this clone: Gene labels here are mouse ones. Read coverage stops 1 residue before the CDR3 terminus; the germline J gene supplies the remainder.

The J gene is TRBJ1-2, the V gene TRBV4; D uncertain. Sequenced material: blood. The receptor's source is a female BALB/c mouse in good health. MHC haplotype of the mouse line: H2-d. The CDR3 bases that were read are TGTGCCAGCAGCTATGGGTACTCCGACTACACC. Encoded protein: CASSYGYSDYT. The whole CDR3 protein is CASSYGYSDYTF.